These 21 T cell receptor beta chains were all obtained from the same sample, sequenced in a study of T cell responses to AZD1222 COVID-19 vaccine. Repertoires were generated with immunoSEQ multiplex PCR, while TCRdb's copy carries only in-frame clones and drops some. The table shows roughly 100,000 clones, with roughly nine tenths occurring only once. This specimen consisted of peripheral blood, obtained 28 days after the second AZD1222 dose. The receptor source for this set is an adult who received the AZD1222 COVID-19 vaccine.

V usage is TRBV29-1 and J usage is TRBJ1-2; 9 bases line up with TRBD1. V was pared by 1 base and J by 5 bases, with 8 bases of the junction left unmatched. Germline values: CDR1 SQVTM, CDR2 ANQGSEA. The CDR3 has 15 residues. Here the CDR3 reads CSVEARTGEIYGYTF. In DNA form, the CDR3 reads TGCAGCGTTGAAGCCCGGACAGGGGAGATTTATGGCTACACCTTC. The variable domain in full, completed from reference TRBV29-1 and TRBJ1-2, reads SAVISQKPSRDICQRGTSLTIQCQVDSQVTMMFWYRQQPGQSLTLIATANQGSEATYESGFVIDKFPISRPNLTFSTLTVSNMSPEDSSIYLCSVEARTGEIYGYTFGSGTRLTVV.

V gene TRBV2 combines with J gene TRBJ1-2, with a possible D match to TRBD1 (5 bases). The CDR3 consists of 14 residues. Deletions cut 6 bases from V and 1 base from J, with 12 bases between. Germline V gene data show CDR1 as SNHLY and CDR2 as FYNNEI. As DNA, the CDR3 is TGTGCCAGCAGAGAGCAGGGAATTAACTATGGCTACACCTTC. Its translation: CASREQGINYGYTF.

This chain joins TRBV5-4 and TRBJ2-1; D assignment may be TRBD1 or TRBD2 (5 bases each). Per germline, CDR1 SGHNT and CDR2 YYREEE (reference sequence). The CDR3 is 14 amino acids. V gave up 1 base and J gave up 4 bases, with 9 bases separating them. CDR3 coding DNA: TGTGCCAGCAGCTTGCCGGGACGTTACAATGAGCAGTTCTTC. Translation: CASSLPGRYNEQFF.

The V call is TRBV28, the J call TRBJ1-1; the D is unclear. Deletions cut 7 bases from V and 0 bases from J, with 12 bases between. CDR3 length: 14 amino acids. Germline V gene data show CDR1 as MDHEN and CDR2 as SYDVKM. The CDR3 is CASIREIMNTEAFF. The DNA for the CDR3 is TGTGCCAGCATCAGAGAAATTATGAACACTGAAGCTTTCTTT.

This clone was detected once. The V and J genes are TRBV19 and TRBJ2-7; D is uncertain. Germline V gene sequence: CDR1 LNHDA, CDR2 SQIVND (reference sequence). Trimming left V 5 bases short and J 0 bases short, with 17 bases between. The CDR3 contains 16 residues. The CDR3 protein is CASSQPRDPPSYEQYF. As DNA, the CDR3 is TGTGCCAGTAGTCAACCCAGAGATCCTCCCTCCTACGAGCAGTACTTC.

This clone was observed once. The chain couples TRBV10-3 to TRBJ2-4; no clear D. This CDR3 region has 13 residues. V was shortened by 8 bases and J by 2 bases, with 10 bases between the two germline ends. The germline V gene has CDR1 ENHRY and CDR2 SYGVKD. The CDR3 sequence is CAIGEQSKNIQYF. DNA of the CDR3: TGTGCCATCGGGGAACAGTCCAAAAACATTCAGTACTTC.

This chain uses TRBV6-1 with TRBJ2-1; 9 bases align to TRBD1. J lost 4 bases, V lost 1 base, and 17 bases had no gene match. The CDR3 has 20 residues. Germline CDR1 MNHNS, CDR2 SASEGT. This CDR3 is CASSEDIYMAGQGLYNEQFF. The CDR3 nucleotides are TGTGCCAGCAGTGAAGATATTTATATGGCGGGACAGGGCCTTTACAATGAGCAGTTCTTC.

The V call is TRBV19, the J call TRBJ2-7; 10 bases match TRBD1. Trimming at V came to 8 bases and at J to 3 bases, leaving 7 bases not matched to a gene. Germline loops: CDR1 LNHDA, CDR2 SQIVND (reference sequence). The CDR3 is made up of 14 amino acids. The CDR3 reads CASADRGLGYEQYF. The CDR3 coding sequence is TGTGCCAGTGCCGACAGGGGGCTCGGCTACGAGCAGTACTTC.

This sequence joins TRBV2 and TRBJ1-6; D gene unclear. CDR3 length: 14 residues. Looked up from germline, CDR1 is SNHLY and CDR2 is FYNNEI. V gave up 2 bases and J gave up 5 bases, with 7 bases separating them. In DNA form, the CDR3 reads TGTGCCAGCAGTGAATCGGTTGATAATTCACCCCTCCACTTT. Translated, it gives CASSESVDNSPLHF.

This clone showed up just a few times. CDR3: CASSLSELTDTQYF. The CDR3 bases are TGCGCCAGCAGCTTGAGCGAGCTAACAGATACGCAGTATTTT. The chain carries TRBV5-1 and TRBJ2-3, with no clear D. Germline V gene lookup returns CDR1 SGHRS and CDR2 YFSETQ. The CDR3 loop spans 14 amino acids. The V gene lost 1 base and the J gene lost 3 bases, with 9 bases spanning the gap.

This clone has just a few counts. The chain employs TRBV3-1 (or the pseudogene TRBV3-2) and TRBJ2-2; D may be TRBD2 (6 bases). Germline CDR1 LGHDT, CDR2 YNNKEL (reference sequence). V shed 2 bases and J shed 0 bases, with 13 bases lying between them. The CDR3 runs to 17 residues. The CDR3 nucleotides read TGTGCCAGCAGCCAAAAGTGGCTAGCGACGAACACCGGGGAGCTGTTTTTT. This sequence encodes CASSQKWLATNTGELFF.

This clone was counted only a few times. The chain employs TRBV9 and TRBJ2-1; possible D gene TRBD2, 5 bases. Germline CDR1 reads SGDLS; CDR2 reads YYNGEE. This CDR3 has 15 amino acids. With 5 bases removed from V and 0 bases from J, the gap between germline ends came to 12 bases. DNA for the CDR3: TGTGCCAGCAGTGAGGGAAGCAGCTCCTACAATGAGCAGTTCTTC. Protein: CASSEGSSSYNEQFF.

V gene TRBV7-2 combines with J gene TRBJ2-5, with TRBD2 matching 15 bases. This CDR3 region has 16 residues. Germline V gives CDR1 SGHTA, CDR2 FQGNSA. J was trimmed by 5 bases and V by 4 bases; bases with no gene match: 5. The CDR3 spells CASSSTGTSGGETQYF. The CDR3 nucleotides are TGTGCCAGCAGCTCCACCGGGACTAGCGGGGGGGAGACCCAGTACTTC. Complete variable domain (other parts from reference TRBV7-2 and TRBJ2-5): GAGVSQSPSNKVTEKGKDVELRCDPISGHTALYWYRQSLGQGLEFLIYFQGNSAPDKSGLPSDRFSAERTGGSVSTLTIQRTQQEDSAVYLCASSSTGTSGGETQYFGPGTRLLVL.

V and J are TRBV9 and TRBJ2-5, with 9 bases lining up with TRBD1. Trimming at V came to 7 bases and at J to 3 bases, leaving 1 base not matched to a gene. Germline CDR1 is SGDLS and CDR2 is YYNGEE. The CDR3 is 12 amino acids. In nucleotides, the CDR3 is TGTGCCAGCGGACAGGGGAAAGAGACCCAGTACTTC. It encodes CASGQGKETQYF. Based on the CDR3 plus reference TRBV9 and TRBJ2-5, the full variable domain is DSGVTQTPKHLITATGQRVTLRCSPRSGDLSVYWYQQSLDQGLQFLIQYYNGEERAKGNILERFSAQQFPDLHSELNLSSLELGDSALYFCASGQGKETQYFGPGTRLLVL.

The rearrangement links TRBV19 to TRBJ2-1, with TRBD2 matching 7 bases. The CDR3 extends over 14 amino acids. The V gene end was trimmed by 5 bases and the J gene end by 7 bases; junction bases not matched to a gene: 8. The germline V gene encodes CDR1 LNHDA and CDR2 SQIVND (reference sequence). The CDR3 DNA sequence: TGTGCCAGTAGTGCTGGCGGGAGAGTAAATGAGCAGTTCTTC. It yields the protein CASSAGGRVNEQFF.

The chain is built from TRBV14 and TRBJ1-1; D gene ambiguous. V lost 2 bases and J lost 3, with 13 bases in between. Germline assignment: CDR1 SGHDN and CDR2 FVKESK. CDR3 length: 15 residues. The CDR3 here is CASSQHGVWDTEAFF. The DNA for the CDR3 is TGTGCCAGCAGCCAACACGGTGTATGGGACACTGAAGCTTTCTTT.

The V call is TRBV6-5, the J call TRBJ1-2, with 8 bases matching TRBD1. The V segment lost 5 bases and the J segment 8 bases; nucleotides outside the gene matches: 7. This CDR3 region has 13 residues. CDR1 and CDR2 from the germline V gene are MNHEY and SVGAGI. The CDR3 region is CASSTRTGRGYTF. CDR3 DNA sequence: TGTGCCAGCAGTACCCGGACAGGGCGGGGCTACACCTTC.

The V and J genes are TRBV7-9 and TRBJ2-2; a possible D gene is TRBD2 (6 bases). The CDR3 is made up of 15 amino acids. Germline-derived CDR1 and CDR2 are SEHNR and FQNEAQ (reference sequence). Trimming pared 11 bases from V and 7 bases from J, leaving 23 bases between. This CDR3 reads CALAWYREALGELFF. The CDR3 nucleotides read TGTGCCTTAGCTTGGTATAGGGAGGCTCTCGGGGAGCTGTTTTTT.

The CDR3 DNA is TGTGCCAGCAGCTTATACCAGGTCCCCGGGGAGCTGTTTTTT. This gives the protein CASSLYQVPGELFF. V usage is TRBV11-3 and J usage is TRBJ2-2; D is ambiguous. CDR1 is SGHNT and CDR2 is YENEEA in the germline V gene. Trimming pared 2 bases from V and 6 bases from J, leaving 10 bases between. CDR3 length: 14 amino acids.

The J gene is TRBJ1-5, the V gene TRBV7-8; no firm D call. The V gene lost 4 bases and the J gene lost 7 bases, with 14 bases spanning the gap. Per germline, CDR1 SGHVS and CDR2 FQNEAQ. The CDR3 contains 14 residues. Here the CDR3 reads CASSSRRIEQPQHF. The CDR3 DNA is TGTGCCAGCAGCTCGAGACGAATAGAGCAGCCCCAGCATTTT.

This clone was counted once. The V gene is TRBV14, the J gene TRBJ2-5; no reliable D call. The CDR3 covers 17 residues. The V end lost 2 bases, the J end lost 0 bases, and 16 bases lay between the germline ends. Germline V lookup: CDR1 SGHDN, CDR2 FVKESK. The CDR3 DNA follows: TGTGCCAGCAGCCAAAGAAAGCAGACCTTGTACCAAGAGACCCAGTACTTC. It translates to CASSQRKQTLYQETQYF.